This TCR beta chain was captured in a study of cytomegalovirus exposure and HLA in healthy donors. The PCR was carried out with 60 Vbeta primers and 13 Jbeta primers. Sequencing used immunoSEQ multiplex PCR; TCRdb keeps in-frame clones, though not all of them. The table records 150,000 or so clones, about 85% of them present only once. The CDR3 totals 19 residues. Trimming cost V 5 bases and J 0 bases; bases outside gene matches: 12. CDR1 is SGHNT, CDR2 YENEEA, per germline. This clone was counted only a few times. The sequencing sample was made of PBMCs. This receptor was taken from a man aged 18 to 35 in good health and CMV-seropositive. The chain employs TRBV11-3 and TRBJ2-2; 10 bases match TRBD1. This chain's CDR3 is CASSAKVDRGRANTGELFF. CDR3 bases: TGTGCCAGCAGCGCAAAAGTTGACAGGGGGCGGGCGAACACCGGGGAGCTGTTTTTT.